Below are 27 T cell receptor beta chains sequenced from a single sample in a study of blood T cell repertoires in COVID-19. Libraries were prepared by immunoSEQ multiplex PCR; TCRdb keeps only in-frame clonotypes and omits some of them. The sample yields about 100,000 clones, nearly 90% seen once. The sample consisted of peripheral blood. The origin of the receptors is a woman older than 75 with acute or convalescent COVID-19.

The rearrangement joins TRBV30 to TRBJ1-1, with D perhaps TRBD1 (6 bases). The ends were cut back, 3 bases at V and 0 bases at J, with 29 bases in the middle. The germline gives CDR1 GTSNPN, CDR2 SVGIG (reference sequence). The CDR3 spans 20 residues. The DNA of the CDR3 is TGTGCCTGGAGGGTTAGTAAGTTCGGGGGGGCTTTTCGGATGAACACTGAAGCTTTCTTT. Protein sequence: CAWRVSKFGGAFRMNTEAFF.

The gene calls are TRBV29-1 and TRBJ2-5, with D perhaps matching TRBD2 (7 bases). V was pared by 1 base and J by 4 bases, with 16 bases between. The CDR3 contains 15 residues. Germline V gives CDR1 SQVTM, CDR2 ANQGSEA. The CDR3 loop reads CSVEVGSGGAETQYF. The DNA of the CDR3 is TGCAGCGTTGAAGTAGGGTCGGGGGGCGCAGAGACCCAGTACTTC.

V usage is TRBV7-9 and J usage is TRBJ1-1; D gene ambiguous. In germline, CDR1 is SEHNR, CDR2 FQNEAQ (reference sequence). Trimming left V 3 bases short and J 5 bases short, with 7 bases between. The CDR3 contains 12 residues. The CDR3, as DNA: TGTGCCAGCAGCTTCGCAGCGACTGAAGCTTTCTTT. Translating it yields CASSFAATEAFF. The variable domain in full, completed from reference TRBV7-9 and TRBJ1-1, reads DTGVSQNPRHKITKRGQNVTFRCDPISEHNRLYWYRQTLGQGPEFLTYFQNEAQLEKSRLLSDRFSAERPKGSFSTLEIQRTEQGDSAMYLCASSFAATEAFFGQGTRLTVV.

This chain links TRBV7-8 with TRBJ2-2, with D tentatively TRBD2 (5 bases). The CDR3 contains 14 residues. The V gene lost 5 bases and the J gene lost 3 bases, with 10 bases spanning the gap. CDR1 SGHVS and CDR2 FQNEAQ come from the germline V gene. This CDR3 reads CASSPTSYTGELFF. In DNA form, the CDR3 reads TGTGCCAGCAGCCCTACTAGTTACACCGGGGAGCTGTTTTTT. Drawing the rest from reference TRBV7-8 and TRBJ2-2, the complete variable domain is GAGVSQSPRYKVAKRGQDVALRCDPISGHVSLFWYQQALGQGPEFLTYFQNEAQLDKSGLPSDRFFAERPEGSVSTLKIQRTQQEDSAVYLCASSPTSYTGELFFGEGSRLTVL.

The rearrangement uses TRBV5-5 and TRBJ2-7; 8 bases line up with TRBD1. The V gene's germline CDR1 is SGHKS and CDR2 YYEKEE (reference sequence). CDR3 size: 14 residues. The V segment lost 4 bases and the J segment 2 bases; nucleotides outside the gene matches: 5. The CDR3 DNA reads as TGTGCCAGCAGCGCCGGGACAGGTCCCTACGAGCAGTACTTC. Protein product: CASSAGTGPYEQYF.

Only one count was recorded for this clone. The chain's CDR3 is CATSRTSLSYEQYF. CDR3 nucleotides: TGTGCCACCAGCAGGACTAGCCTCTCCTACGAGCAGTACTTC. V is TRBV15 and J is TRBJ2-7; 7 nucleotides agree with TRBD2. The V gene's germline CDR1 is LNHNV and CDR2 YYDKDF (reference sequence). J lost 0 bases, V lost 3 bases, and 2 bases had no gene match. The CDR3 sequence is 14 residues long.

The genes are TRBV10-2 and TRBJ1-5, with D perhaps TRBD1 (5 bases). Germline CDR1 WSHSY, CDR2 SAAADI. The CDR3 extends over 15 amino acids. V lost 4 bases and J lost 5, with 15 bases in between. In DNA form, the CDR3 reads TGCGCCAGCAGTGGCCTTACAGGTCAATATCAGCCCCAGCATTTT. Translated, it gives CASSGLTGQYQPQHF.

The J gene is TRBJ2-3, the V gene TRBV19; 10 nucleotides match TRBD2. In germline, CDR1 is LNHDA, CDR2 SQIVND (reference sequence). Trimming removed 10 bases from V and 4 bases from J; junction bases left unmatched: 5. The CDR3 is made up of 13 amino acids. CDR3 nucleotides: TGTGCCACCAAGAGCGGGAGGGCAGATACGCAGTATTTT. This sequence encodes CATKSGRADTQYF.

Regarding this clone: At the DNA level, this CDR3 is encoded by other sequences in the same sample as well. The chain employs TRBV18 and TRBJ2-1; 9 bases align to TRBD2. The CDR3 is 15 amino acids. Germline CDR1 is KGHSH and CDR2 is LQKENI. The V gene end was trimmed by 1 base and the J gene end by 4 bases; junction bases not matched to a gene: 2. CDR3 in DNA: TGTGCCAGCTCACCACTAGCGGGGGATTACAATGAGCAGTTCTTC. Translation gives CASSPLAGDYNEQFF.

J is TRBJ2-1 and V is TRBV12-1; TRBD2, the table's D call, lacks a check against the DNA. TRBV12-1 is shown as a pseudogene. This CDR3 is built from 17 residues. The DNA for the CDR3 is TGTGCCAGCAGCTTCATCCGCTCAGTAATGCGGTACAATGAGCAGTTCTTC. Protein: CASSFIRSVMRYNEQFF.

V usage is TRBV19 and J usage is TRBJ2-7; 8 bases fit TRBD2. Germline trimming cut 6 bases from V and 6 bases from J; bases unmatched to any gene: 13. CDR1 is LNHDA, CDR2 SQIVND, per germline (reference sequence). The CDR3 has 15 amino acids. The CDR3 DNA sequence: TGTGCCAGTAGCCCGTGGCGGGAGGCCAGGGTCGAGCAGTACTTC. This translates into CASSPWREARVEQYF.

The rearrangement links TRBV6-5 to TRBJ1-2; 7 nucleotides line up with TRBD1. This CDR3 has 13 amino acids. Germline V gives CDR1 MNHEY, CDR2 SVGAGI. Germline trimming cut 2 bases from V and 4 bases from J; bases unmatched to any gene: 1. The CDR3 DNA reads TGTGCCAGCAGTTACACAGGGGTCTATGGCTACACCTTC. This codes for CASSYTGVYGYTF.

V is TRBV18 and J is TRBJ2-7; 7 bases map to TRBD1. This CDR3 is 13 amino acids long. Germline CDR1 and CDR2: KGHSH and LQKENI. V was clipped by 6 bases and J by 1 base; unmatched bases: 3. CDR3: CASSVGQSYEQYF. Written as DNA, the CDR3 is TGTGCCAGCTCGGTGGGACAGTCCTACGAGCAGTACTTC.

The V and J genes are TRBV2 and TRBJ1-5; D remains unclear. Germline V lookup: CDR1 SNHLY, CDR2 FYNNEI. CDR3 length equals 13 residues. V was cut by 4 bases and J by 0 bases, with 4 bases left in between. The chain's CDR3 is CASSVNSNQPQHF. CDR3 nucleotides: TGTGCCAGCAGTGTTAATAGCAATCAGCCCCAGCATTTT. The variable domain in full, with the rest retrieved from reference TRBV2 and TRBJ1-5, is EPEVTQTPSHQVTQMGQEVILRCVPISNHLYFYWYRQILGQKVEFLVSFYNNEISEKSEIFDDQFSVERPDGSNFTLKIRSTKLEDSAMYFCASSVNSNQPQHFGDGTRLSIL.

The rearrangement uses TRBV30 and TRBJ1-2; 7 bases agree with TRBD1. Germline V lookup: CDR1 GTSNPN, CDR2 SVGIG (reference sequence). The CDR3 contains 12 residues. The trim removed 3 bases at V and 6 bases at J, leaving 4 bases unmatched. DNA of the CDR3: TGTGCCTGGAGGTCGACAGGGAATGGCTACACCTTC. It encodes CAWRSTGNGYTF.

Points on this clone: The sample carries other DNA sequences with the same CDR3. In DNA form, the CDR3 reads TGTGCCAGCTCACCAGGGGCGGCCTACGAGCAGTACTTC. The encoded protein is CASSPGAAYEQYF. The chain carries TRBV18 and TRBJ2-7; the D gene is possibly TRBD1 (5 bases). The CDR3 spans 13 residues. Germline V lookup: CDR1 KGHSH, CDR2 LQKENI. Deletions cut 2 bases from V and 2 bases from J, with 7 bases between. The variable domain in full, completed from reference TRBV18 and TRBJ2-7, reads NAGVMQNPRHLVRRRGQEARLRCSPMKGHSHVYWYRQLPEEGLKFMVYLQKENIIDESGMPKERFSAEFPKEGPSILRIQQVVRGDSAAYFCASSPGAAYEQYFGPGTRLTVT.

V is TRBV21-1 and J is TRBJ1-5; no check of the table's D call, TRBD1, against the DNA was made. TRBV21-1 is a pseudogene. The CDR3 loop spans 16 amino acids. DNA of the CDR3: TGTGCCAGCAGCAAGCCCGAGGACAGGGGTGATCAGCCCCAGCATTTT. Its translation is CASSKPEDRGDQPQHF.

The chain combines TRBV2 with TRBJ1-4; D ambiguous. The V gene lost 1 base and the J gene lost 5 bases, with 8 bases spanning the gap. Germline CDR1 is SNHLY and CDR2 is FYNNEI. The CDR3 is 14 amino acids. Here the CDR3 reads CASSEVSRNEKLFF. Written as DNA, the CDR3 is TGTGCCAGCAGTGAAGTCTCGCGCAATGAAAAACTGTTTTTT.

The genes are TRBV25-1 and TRBJ2-7, with TRBD2 matching over 7 bases. Germline-derived CDR1 and CDR2 are MGHDK and SYGVNS. The CDR3 is made up of 15 amino acids. The J segment lost 5 bases and the V segment lost 5 bases, leaving 12 bases of the junction unmatched. CDR3 nucleotides: TGTGCCAGCAGTTCCCCCCGGCGGGGGAAAGACGAGCAGTACTTC. It translates to CASSSPRRGKDEQYF.

This clone was counted between two and nine times. The V gene is TRBV7-2, the J gene TRBJ2-5, with TRBD2 matching over 7 bases. V lost 0 bases, J lost 4 bases, and 2 bases stayed unmatched. The CDR3 loop spans 14 amino acids. Germline CDR1 and CDR2: SGHTA and FQGNSA. CDR3 nucleotide sequence: TGTGCCAGCAGCTTAGCGGGGGGGAGAGAGACCCAGTACTTC. The encoded protein is CASSLAGGRETQYF.

The rearrangement joins TRBV27 to TRBJ1-5, with 7 bases matching TRBD1. The germline V gene has CDR1 MNHEY and CDR2 SMNVEV (reference sequence). The length of the CDR3 is 12 residues. Losses at the gene ends were 9 bases for V and 3 bases for J; bases not matched to a gene: 2. The CDR3 loop reads CASRGLNQPQHF. The CDR3 coding sequence is TGTGCCAGTAGGGGGCTCAATCAGCCCCAGCATTTT.

This clone was recorded only once. The chain couples TRBV11-3 to TRBJ2-3; D gene ambiguous. Germline CDR1 reads SGHNT; CDR2 reads YENEEA. V lost 5 bases, J lost 0 bases, and 6 bases lay in between. This CDR3 has 13 amino acids. In DNA, the CDR3 is TGTGCCAGCAGCACTGCTAGCACAGATACGCAGTATTTT. It yields the protein CASSTASTDTQYF.

The chain joins TRBV19 to TRBJ1-2, with TRBD1 identical over 8 bases. CDR3 length: 15 residues. CDR1 is LNHDA, CDR2 SQIVND, per germline (reference sequence). Trimming removed 1 base from V and 6 bases from J; junction bases left unmatched: 7. The CDR3 region has the DNA TGTGCCAGTAGTATAGTTCAGGGGGCGCAGGATGGCTACACCTTC. Residues: CASSIVQGAQDGYTF.

This sequence joins TRBV5-1 and TRBJ1-2, with D tentatively TRBD1 (5 bases). CDR1 is SGHRS, CDR2 YFSETQ, per germline. The CDR3 runs to 15 residues. V was pared by 4 bases and J by 0 bases, with 13 bases between. The CDR3 DNA sequence: TGCGCCAGCAGCGAAGGACATACCACTAACTATGGCTACACCTTC. Translated: CASSEGHTTNYGYTF.

V and J are TRBV7-2 and TRBJ1-4; D call uncertain. The CDR3 sequence is 14 residues long. Looked up from germline, CDR1 is SGHTA and CDR2 is FQGNSA. V lost 2 bases to trimming and J lost 6 bases, with 10 bases between them. The CDR3 nucleotides are TGTGCCAGCAGCTTACTTCAGTCTTATGAAAAACTGTTTTTT. Translation: CASSLLQSYEKLFF. Drawing the rest from reference TRBV7-2 and TRBJ1-4, the complete variable domain is GAGVSQSPSNKVTEKGKDVELRCDPISGHTALYWYRQSLGQGLEFLIYFQGNSAPDKSGLPSDRFSAERTGGSVSTLTIQRTQQEDSAVYLCASSLLQSYEKLFFGSGTQLSVL.

This chain uses TRBV6-5 with TRBJ2-2; D gene uncertain. CDR1 MNHEY and CDR2 SVGAGI come from the germline V gene. The V end was cut by 6 bases, the J end by 2 bases, with 13 bases between. This CDR3 has 15 residues. The CDR3 loop reads CASRREEINTGELFF. The CDR3 DNA reads as TGTGCCAGCAGGAGAGAGGAGATAAACACCGGGGAGCTGTTTTTT.

This clone was observed a handful of times. V gene TRBV20-1 combines with J gene TRBJ1-4, with D perhaps TRBD1 (5 bases). Germline V gene lookup returns CDR1 DFQATT and CDR2 SNEGSKA (reference sequence). The CDR3 loop spans 13 amino acids. V gave up 3 bases and J gave up 4 bases, with 9 bases separating them. The CDR3 reads CSASSGINEKLFF. The CDR3 DNA sequence: TGCAGTGCTAGTTCAGGGATTAATGAAAAACTGTTTTTT.